Listed below are T cell receptor beta chains from one sample, sequenced in a study of beta chain features in type 1 diabetes. Generated by immunoSEQ multiplex PCR, the TCRdb table keeps only in-frame clones and is missing some. The repertoire holds fewer than 200,000 clones, with over 7.5% as singletons. Sequencing input: central memory CD4+ T cells from blood. These TCRs come from a man aged 18 to 29 in good health. The CDR3 runs from the conserved cysteine through the conserved F or W. D genes are given only for firm matches. Not all rows give a size; the values are once, few, many and, for expanded clones, a class.

clone_size,d_call,v_call,j_call,cdr3_length,cdr3_aa
.,TRBD1,TRBV6-1,TRBJ1-1,15,CASSSRTGVNTEAFF
.,.,TRBV5-1,TRBJ2-2,15,CASSFRRSNTGELFF
few,.,TRBV7-8,TRBJ1-1,14,CASSLDFWNTEAFF
few,.,TRBV6-5,TRBJ2-7,14,CASTIPDSRYEQYF
.,.,TRBV7-9,TRBJ1-5,16,CASSLAGGRMNQPQHF
.,.,TRBV11-2,TRBJ2-5,16,CASSSNLGTLQETQYF
few,.,TRBV28,TRBJ1-4,14,CASSWSGSNEKLFF
many,.,TRBV5-1,TRBJ1-1,15,CASSLRQGMNTEAFF
many,TRBD2,TRBV7-2,TRBJ2-5,13,CASPGLAEETQYF
few,.,TRBV18,TRBJ2-2,17,CASSPQEYPANTGELFF
few,TRBD1,TRBV2,TRBJ1-6,14,CASSPGQGNSPLHF
few,.,TRBV7-9,TRBJ2-1,14,CASSSWGLNTRQFF
many,.,TRBV7-8,TRBJ2-5,12,CASSLTRGTQYF
few,.,TRBV27,TRBJ2-5,15,CASSLSWGQQETQYF
.,.,TRBV19,TRBJ1-2,12,CASHSQEHGYTF
few,TRBD1,TRBV7-6,TRBJ2-5,15,CASSLAPDRPETQYF
few,.,TRBV20-1,TRBJ1-1,11,CSAASHTEAFF
few,.,TRBV30,TRBJ1-1,15,CAWSVFNRQNTEAFF
.,.,TRBV6-5,TRBJ2-7,15,CASSYSWDKDYEQYF
many,TRBD2,TRBV5-1,TRBJ2-1,15,CASSLPAGGPGEQFF
few,TRBD2,TRBV19,TRBJ2-5,15,CASSVQREGGETQYF
many,.,TRBV4-1,TRBJ1-1,13,CASSQDRDTEAFF
few,TRBD1,TRBV7-3,TRBJ2-3,16,CASSLFGTGGGDTQYF
.,.,TRBV15,TRBJ1-2,14,CATSRDHQDSGYTF
few,TRBD2,TRBV5-1,TRBJ2-1,16,CASSLATSGGQNEQFF
few,.,TRBV7-2,TRBJ1-5,13,CASSLGENQPQHF
few,TRBD2,TRBV7-9,TRBJ2-7,17,CASSPQSSGLVRHEQYF
few,TRBD2,TRBV9,TRBJ2-5,16,CASSVGASGGAETQYF
many,TRBD1,TRBV19,TRBJ1-5,15,CASNLGQGRNQPQHF
.,.,TRBV6-5,TRBJ2-1,12,CASSQSANEQLF
many,TRBD1,TRBV29-1,TRBJ2-7,13,CSGRQSRQGEQYF
many,.,TRBV19,TRBJ2-3,12,CASSTMEYTQYF
.,.,TRBV27,TRBJ1-2,14,CASSSHRRIYGYTF
few,TRBD1,TRBV30,TRBJ1-2,13,CAWRRDRPYGYTF
.,.,TRBV15,TRBJ1-4,14,CATSRDRVGEKLFF
.,TRBD1,TRBV5-1,TRBJ2-5,15,CASSSGQGDQETQYF
.,.,TRBV7-9,TRBJ2-7,13,CASSLYPEYEQYF
few,.,TRBV6-5,TRBJ2-7,14,CASSYSAGTNEQYF
.,TRBD2,TRBV7-9,TRBJ2-3,14,CASSLGGGADTQYF
many,TRBD1,TRBV5-1,TRBJ2-1,16,CASSLSPGQTNNEQFF
few,.,TRBV30,TRBJ1-1,15,CAWSGRPPANTEAFF
.,.,TRBV18,TRBJ1-2,15,CASSPGASRASGYTF
.,TRBD2,TRBV7-2,TRBJ2-5,15,CASSLAGLAEETQYF
few,.,TRBV9,TRBJ1-3,14,CASSSGNSGNTIYF
.,.,TRBV2,TRBJ1-2,11,CASSEALGYTF
.,.,TRBV30,TRBJ2-7,11,CAWSVLRLMYF